One and the same sample provided the 7 T cell receptor beta chains below, sequenced in a study of neoadjuvant anti-PD-1 for oral cavity cancer. This table comes from immunoSEQ multiplex PCR, and its TCRdb copy is limited to in-frame clones, with some not included. There are 65,000 to 70,000 clones in the sample; 85% to 90% occur only once, and 2.5% to 3.5% lies in the top ten. Described time point: after neoadjuvant nivolumab, at surgical resection. The sequenced sample was PBMCs, obtained after nivolumab (anti-PD-1) treatment. These receptors originate from a person between 40 and 79 years old with oral cavity squamous cell carcinoma.

J is TRBJ1-4 and V is TRBV7-8; D not certain. Germline V gene lookup returns CDR1 SGHVS and CDR2 FQNEAQ. This CDR3 has 15 residues. V was cut by 0 bases and J by 3 bases, with 8 bases left in between. The CDR3 sequence is CASSLAWRANEKLFF. CDR3 in DNA: TGTGCCAGCAGCTTAGCGTGGAGGGCTAATGAAAAACTGTTTTTT. The whole variable domain, remainder taken from reference TRBV7-8 and TRBJ1-4, is GAGVSQSPRYKVAKRGQDVALRCDPISGHVSLFWYQQALGQGPEFLTYFQNEAQLDKSGLPSDRFFAERPEGSVSTLKIQRTQQEDSAVYLCASSLAWRANEKLFFGSGTQLSVL.

The J gene is TRBJ1-2, the V gene TRBV28, with 8 bases identical to TRBD1. CDR1 is MDHEN and CDR2 is SYDVKM in the germline V gene. V shed 2 bases and J 4 bases; nucleotides not matched to a gene: 15. CDR3 length: 18 amino acids. The CDR3 DNA is TGTGCCAGCAGTTTACCCCTTCATGGGCAGGGGGCAGTCTATGGCTACACCTTC. It encodes CASSLPLHGQGAVYGYTF.

V gene TRBV5-4 combines with J gene TRBJ2-3; unclear D gene. Germline V gene sequence: CDR1 SGHNT, CDR2 YYREEE (reference sequence). The CDR3 length is 16 residues. The V and J ends lost 1 base and 0 bases respectively, with 12 bases between them. The CDR3 loop is CASSLQQQTSTDTQYF. In DNA, the CDR3 is TGTGCCAGCAGCTTGCAACAACAAACTAGCACAGATACGCAGTATTTT.

This clone has a single count. The genes are TRBV2 and TRBJ2-5; D not resolved. CDR1 and CDR2 from the germline V gene are SNHLY and FYNNEI. The CDR3 runs 11 residues. Trimming took 4 bases from V and 7 from J, leaving 7 bases between them. CDR3 sequence reads: CASSGKGTQYF. CDR3 in DNA: TGTGCCAGCAGTGGTAAGGGGACCCAGTACTTC.

The CDR3: CASSPTSGSPYEQYF. CDR3 in DNA: TGTGCCAGCAGCCCAACTAGCGGGAGCCCCTACGAGCAGTACTTC. This chain joins TRBV7-9 and TRBJ2-7; 11 bases agree with TRBD2. The CDR3 has 15 residues. The germline gives CDR1 SEHNR, CDR2 FQNEAQ (reference sequence). V shed 5 bases and J 2 bases; nucleotides not matched to a gene: 5.

The J gene is TRBJ1-2, the V gene TRBV5-1; D is unresolved. This CDR3 is built from 13 residues. Germline V gene lookup returns CDR1 SGHRS and CDR2 YFSETQ. V was pared by 4 bases and J by 7 bases, with 14 bases between. The CDR3 region has the DNA TGCGCCAGCAGCCCAGGAGTGATAAGTGGCTACACCTTC. It yields the protein CASSPGVISGYTF. Complete variable domain (other parts from reference TRBV5-1 and TRBJ1-2): KAGVTQTPRYLIKTRGQQVTLSCSPISGHRSVSWYQQTPGQGLQFLFEYFSETQRNKGNFPGRFSGRQFSNSRSEMNVSTLELGDSALYLCASSPGVISGYTFGSGTRLTVV.

The chain recombines TRBV19 with TRBJ1-5; D remains unclear. This CDR3 comprises 14 residues. V shed 7 bases and J shed 0 bases, with 10 bases lying between them. Germline CDR1 is LNHDA and CDR2 is SQIVND (reference sequence). In nucleotides, the CDR3 is TGTGCCAGTACGGCAAGATATAGCAATCAGCCCCAGCATTTT. It specifies CASTARYSNQPQHF.